This T cell receptor beta chain was captured in a study of blood T cells in healthy people across ages. This CDR3 region has 13 residues. The V gene's germline CDR1 is LGHDT and CDR2 YNNKEL (reference sequence). The germline V and J ends were trimmed by 3 bases and 7 bases, with 10 bases remaining between them. Study outcomes and limitations: Comparison with aged donors showed that long-lived donors had more naive CD4+ cells and higher diversity. Estimated diversity that came from one million T cells was considered an underestimate.

Regarding this clonotype: The antigen is unknown.

A sample-barcoded 5' primer and a J-beta primer mix were used in a second PCR of roughly 7 to 11 cycles. TCRdb independently ran MiXCR on the 5' RACE reads; one entry per CDR3 protein. This sample carries 650,000 to 1,000,000 distinct CDR3 sequences, about half of them seen once, and the ten largest clones take 15% to 20%. The draw of peripheral blood yielded roughly 9.1 milliliters from each donor. This sequence was found in a man aged 80 or over in good health. The chain is built from TRBV3-1 and TRBJ1-5, with D uncertain. Source material: blood. The CDR3 DNA reads TGTGCCAGCAGCCAGCTGGGTGGCCAGCCCCAGCATTTT. It codes for CASSQLGGQPQHF.